This T cell receptor beta chain was sequenced during a study of blood T cell repertoires in COVID-19. Ten or more counts support this clone. In the original processing: Reference gene primers were amplified, and this amplification served to estimate nucleated cell counts. Sequenced by immunoSEQ multiplex PCR; TCRdb stores in-frame clones only, minus some. The V and J calls and the clone size are those of that table, but D and trimming were determined from the DNA. The sample shows fewer than 120,000 clones, 60% to 80% of them seen only once. This TCR came from a woman older than 75 with active or convalescent COVID-19. Input material: peripheral blood.

The CDR3 loop reads CASRYDSYSNQPQHF. Here the CDR3 DNA reads TGTGCCAGCAGATACGACAGTTATAGCAATCAGCCCCAGCATTTT. This chain uses TRBV28 with TRBJ1-5; possibly TRBD1 for D (5 bases). From germline, CDR1 is MDHEN and CDR2 SYDVKM. The CDR3 loop spans 15 amino acids. Trimming took off 6 bases at V and 0 bases at J, with 12 bases between the two ends.